Below, one T cell receptor (beta chain) is given with its context. No antigen is known for it. TCR beta CDR3 regions were amplified from RNA. An initial round of RT-PCR targeting the TCR CDR3 relied on the HTBI primer set. MiXCR, run by TCRdb on the multiplex PCR reads, gives a single entry per CDR3 protein. The sample consists of roughly 360,000 distinct CDR3 sequences, roughly 13% of them appearing once. The record originates from a study of T cells in Graves' hyperthyroidism and ophthalmopathy. For the study at large: Before any treatment, at initial diagnosis, peripheral blood was collected. Points from the study as a whole: In the blood, most expanded thyroid clonotypes above 0.001 appeared as well.

The V and J ends lost 3 bases and 1 base, in that order; junction bases with no gene match: 2. Germline CDR1 LNHDA, CDR2 SQIVND (reference sequence). The CDR3 runs to 15 residues. The chain joins TRBV19 to TRBJ2-1, with 8 bases fitting TRBD2. The sequence was obtained from a man between 25 and 39 years old with Graves' hyperthyroidism that later progressed to Graves' ophthalmopathy. The sample taken for sequencing was blood. DNA of the CDR3: TGTGCCAGTAGTATGGCGGGGGGTTCCTACAATGAGCAGTTCTTC. Its protein product is CASSMAGGSYNEQFF.